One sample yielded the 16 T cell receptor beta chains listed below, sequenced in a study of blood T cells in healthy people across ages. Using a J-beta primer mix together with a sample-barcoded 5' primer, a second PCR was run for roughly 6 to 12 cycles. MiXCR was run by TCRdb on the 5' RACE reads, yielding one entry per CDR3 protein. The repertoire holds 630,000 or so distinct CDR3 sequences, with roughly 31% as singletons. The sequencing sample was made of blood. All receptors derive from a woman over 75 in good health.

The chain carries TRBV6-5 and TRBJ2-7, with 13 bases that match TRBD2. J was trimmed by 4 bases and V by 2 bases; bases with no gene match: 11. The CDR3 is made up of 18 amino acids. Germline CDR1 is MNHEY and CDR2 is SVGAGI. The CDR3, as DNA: TGTGCCAGCAGTTACACACCCCCGGGACTAGCGGGAAGGTACGAGCAGTACTTC. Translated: CASSYTPPGLAGRYEQYF.

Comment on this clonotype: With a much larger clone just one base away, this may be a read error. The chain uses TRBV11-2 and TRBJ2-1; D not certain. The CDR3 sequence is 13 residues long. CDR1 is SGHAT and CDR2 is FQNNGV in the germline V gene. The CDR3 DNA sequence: TGTGCCAACAGCTTAGACATCTTCGCTGAGCAGTTCTTC. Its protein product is CANSLDIFAEQFF.

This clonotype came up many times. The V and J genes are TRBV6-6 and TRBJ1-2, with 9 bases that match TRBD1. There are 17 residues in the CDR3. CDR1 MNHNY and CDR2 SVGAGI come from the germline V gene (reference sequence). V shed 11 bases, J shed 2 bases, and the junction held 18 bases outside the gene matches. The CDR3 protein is CALQGSGIDRGNYGYTF. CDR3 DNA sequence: TGTGCCTTGCAGGGGTCGGGTATCGACAGGGGGAACTATGGCTACACCTTC.

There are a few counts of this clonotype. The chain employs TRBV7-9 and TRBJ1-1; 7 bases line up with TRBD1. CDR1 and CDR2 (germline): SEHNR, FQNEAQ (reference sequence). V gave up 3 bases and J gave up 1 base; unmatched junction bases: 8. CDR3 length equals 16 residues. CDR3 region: CASSLTGTAPNTEAFF. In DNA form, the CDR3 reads TGTGCCAGCAGCTTGACTGGGACAGCCCCGAACACTGAAGCTTTCTTT.

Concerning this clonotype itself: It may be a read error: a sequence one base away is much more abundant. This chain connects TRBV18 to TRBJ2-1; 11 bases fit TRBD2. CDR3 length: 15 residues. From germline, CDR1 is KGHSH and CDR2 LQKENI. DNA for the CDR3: TGTGCCAACTCACCATCTAGCGGGGGGAAGGATGAGCAGTTCTTC. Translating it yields CANSPSSGGKDEQFF.

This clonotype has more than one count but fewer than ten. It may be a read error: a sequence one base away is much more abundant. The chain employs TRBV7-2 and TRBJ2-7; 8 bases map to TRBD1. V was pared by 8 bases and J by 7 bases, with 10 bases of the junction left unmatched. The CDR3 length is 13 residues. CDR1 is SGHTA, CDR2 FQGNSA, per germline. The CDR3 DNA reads TGTGCCAGCGGACAGGGATTGATTAATGAGCAGTACTTC. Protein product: CASGQGLINEQYF.

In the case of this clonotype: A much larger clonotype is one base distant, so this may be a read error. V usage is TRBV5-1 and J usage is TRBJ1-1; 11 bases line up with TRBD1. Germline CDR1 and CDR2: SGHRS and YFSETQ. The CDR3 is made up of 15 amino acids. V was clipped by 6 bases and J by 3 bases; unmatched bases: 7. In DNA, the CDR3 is TGCGCCAGCAAGGACAGGGGGCGCAAGCACACTGAAGCTTTCTTT. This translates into CASKDRGRKHTEAFF.

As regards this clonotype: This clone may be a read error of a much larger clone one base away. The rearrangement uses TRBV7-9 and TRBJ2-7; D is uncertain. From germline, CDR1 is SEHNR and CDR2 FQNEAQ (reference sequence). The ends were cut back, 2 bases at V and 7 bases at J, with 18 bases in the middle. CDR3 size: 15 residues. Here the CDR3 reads CASSLSVRSINEQYF. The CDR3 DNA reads TGTGCCAGCAGCTTAAGTGTGCGTTCCATCAATGAGCAGTACTTC.

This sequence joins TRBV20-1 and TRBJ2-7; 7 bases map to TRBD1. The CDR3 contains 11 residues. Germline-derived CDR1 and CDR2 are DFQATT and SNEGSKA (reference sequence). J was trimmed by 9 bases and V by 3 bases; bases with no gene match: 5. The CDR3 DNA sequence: TGCAGTGCTAGGACAGGGCCGTCGCAGTACTTC. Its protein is CSARTGPSQYF.

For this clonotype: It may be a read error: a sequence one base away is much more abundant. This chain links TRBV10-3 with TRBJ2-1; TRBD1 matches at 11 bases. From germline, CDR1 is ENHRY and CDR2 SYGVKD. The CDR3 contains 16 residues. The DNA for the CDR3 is TGTGCCATCAGTGAGGAAGGGACAGGGGGATCAAATGAGCACTTCTTC. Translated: CAISEEGTGGSNEHFF.

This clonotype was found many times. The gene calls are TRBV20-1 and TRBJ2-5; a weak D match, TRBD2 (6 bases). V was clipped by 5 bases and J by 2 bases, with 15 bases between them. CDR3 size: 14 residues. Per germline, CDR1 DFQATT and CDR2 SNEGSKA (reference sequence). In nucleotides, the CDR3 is TGCAGTGCTCTCCCCCCCGCGGGGCAAGAGACCCAGTACTTC. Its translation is CSALPPAGQETQYF.

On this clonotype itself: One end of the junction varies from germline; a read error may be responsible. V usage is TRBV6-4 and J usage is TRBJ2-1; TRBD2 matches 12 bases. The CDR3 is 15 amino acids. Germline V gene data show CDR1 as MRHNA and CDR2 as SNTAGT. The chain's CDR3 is CTSSDSTSGGNEQFF. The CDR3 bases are TGTACCAGCAGTGACTCGACTAGCGGGGGCAATGAGCAGTTCTTC.

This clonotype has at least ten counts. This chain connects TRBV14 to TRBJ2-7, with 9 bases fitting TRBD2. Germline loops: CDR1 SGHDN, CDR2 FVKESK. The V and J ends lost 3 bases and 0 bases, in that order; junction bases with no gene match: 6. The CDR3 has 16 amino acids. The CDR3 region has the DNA TGTGCCAGCAGCCACCACGGACTAGCGTACTCCTACGAGCAGTACTTC. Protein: CASSHHGLAYSYEQYF.

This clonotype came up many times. The CDR3 sequence is CASSNRVSETQYF. The CDR3 bases are TGCGCCAGCAGTAACAGGGTCTCCGAGACCCAGTACTTC. The chain is built from TRBV10-2 and TRBJ2-5, with D possibly TRBD1 on 6 matching bases. The CDR3 contains 13 residues. Germline CDR1 is WSHSY and CDR2 is SAAADI. V was cut by 5 bases and J by 5 bases, with 12 bases left in between.

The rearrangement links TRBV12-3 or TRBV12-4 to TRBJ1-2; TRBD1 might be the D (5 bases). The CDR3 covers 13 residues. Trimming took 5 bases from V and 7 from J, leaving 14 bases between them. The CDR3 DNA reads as TGTGCCAGCAGTCCGGGACCCGTGGGTGGCTACACCTTC. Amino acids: CASSPGPVGGYTF.

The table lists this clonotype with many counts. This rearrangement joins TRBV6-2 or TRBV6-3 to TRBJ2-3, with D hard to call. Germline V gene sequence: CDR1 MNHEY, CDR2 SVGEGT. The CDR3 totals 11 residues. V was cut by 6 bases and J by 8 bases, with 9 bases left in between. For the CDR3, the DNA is TGTGCCAGCAGCTCCTCTGCTACGCAGTATTTT. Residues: CASSSSATQYF.